This paragraph covers one T cell receptor (beta chain) sequence. The antigen is not known. The data belong to a study of monozygotic twins with inflammatory bowel disease. Study-wide results and limits: What may have added variability to patient repertoires is that immunosuppressive treatments differed. Repertoire similarity matched across concordant and discordant twins, perhaps owing to limited power.

Making cDNA involved eight separate reactions per sample. Template-switch reactions added UMIs with a 6-nucleotide sample barcode. From its re-call of the 5' RACE reads, TCRdb lists each CDR3 protein once, without DNA. The specimen's table records about 450,000 distinct CDR3 sequences. Sequences were obtained from blood. The sequence was obtained from a human donor with ulcerative colitis or Crohn's disease, or a healthy co-twin of an affected twin (not recorded which).

CDR3 loop: CASSSSGPSYEQYF. The J gene is TRBJ2-7, the V gene TRBV5-1; TCRdb designates TRBD2, a call that cannot be tested without DNA. Germline loops: CDR1 SGHRS, CDR2 YFSETQ. The CDR3 is made up of 14 amino acids.